This T cell receptor (beta chain) was identified in a study of glioma-infiltrating T cells. Study-level information: Samples included WHO grade II oligodendrogliomas or astrocytomas and initial-diagnosis grade IV glioblastomas. Whole-study findings and limits: Tissue-blood divergence was below expectation in non-neoplastic patients, above in gliomas. A blood CDR3 motif signature was depleted in highly divergent patients.

This clonotype showed up just a few times. The antigen is undetermined. Using RNA template, CDR3s of TCR alpha and beta were amplified with iRepertoire arm-PCR. One-step reverse transcription and amplification started from approximately 100-400 ng of tissue mRNA or PBMC total RNA. TCRdb redid the calling of the multiplex PCR reads with MiXCR, one entry per CDR3 protein. The sample has about 380,000 distinct CDR3 sequences, about two fifths seen once. Trimming pared 7 bases from V and 5 bases from J, leaving 21 bases between. The CDR3 length is 15 residues. The germline V gene has CDR1 MNHEY and CDR2 SMNVEV (reference sequence).

Source material: glioma tissue, nonneoplastic brain tissue, or PBMCs (not recorded which). The source of this sequence is a human donor with low-grade glioma or glioblastoma, undergoing nonglioma brain surgery, or in good health (not recorded which). The gene calls are TRBV27 and TRBJ2-7; D call uncertain. CDR3 region: CASKPSGSSSHEQYF. The CDR3 coding sequence is TGTGCCAGCAAACCCTCTGGGTCTTCAAGCCACGAGCAGTACTTC.